A selection of T cell receptor beta chains follows, all from one sample in a study of blood T cell repertoires in COVID-19. Assay used: immunoSEQ multiplex PCR; TCRdb lists only in-frame clones, some missing. The table has approximately 310,000 clones, around 90% seen once; the top ten hold approximately 5.5%. The material sequenced was PBMCs or T cells enriched from blood (not recorded which). All receptors come from a man aged 55 to 70 who had recovered from COVID-19. Each CDR3 is given with its conserved first and last residue. D genes are given only for firm matches. Expanded clones are given a class, and other clones once, few, many or no size at all.

J,V,size,D,DNA,CDR3
TRBJ1-2,TRBV25-1,.,.,TGTGCCAGCAGTTATGGGCAGAGGGATGGCTACACCTTC,CASSYGQRDGYTF
TRBJ2-7,TRBV28,.,TRBD1,TGTGCCAGCGGTGGACAGGAATCCTACGAGCAGTACTTC,CASGGQESYEQYF
TRBJ2-2,TRBV3-1/TRBV3-2,.,.,TGTGCCAGCAGATGGACAGCTCAGACCGGGGAGCTGTTTTTT,CASRWTAQTGELFF
TRBJ2-1,TRBV3-1/TRBV3-2,.,TRBD1,TGTGCCAGCAGCCAGGGACAGGGGGCGGGAAATGAGCAGTTCTTC,CASSQGQGAGNEQFF
TRBJ2-5,TRBV6-1,.,.,TGTGCCAGCAGTTCGAGACTAGAGACCCAGTACTTC,CASSSRLETQYF
TRBJ1-2,TRBV6-2/TRBV6-3,.,.,TGTGCCAGCAGTTACTCTCCGTTAGCTAACTATGGCTACACCTTC,CASSYSPLANYGYTF
TRBJ2-1,TRBV7-8,.,TRBD2,TGTGCCAGCTTCCCTCGGGAGGGGACGAATGAGCAGTTCTTC,CASFPREGTNEQFF
TRBJ2-3,TRBV19,once,TRBD2,TGTGCCAGTAGTGCGGGACTAGCGGGACCAGATACGCAGTATTTT,CASSAGLAGPDTQYF
TRBJ1-2,TRBV5-6,.,.,TGTGCCAGCAGACGGGTCCCCTCGGACTATGGCTACACCTTC,CASRRVPSDYGYTF
TRBJ1-2,TRBV5-1,.,TRBD1,TGCGCCAGCAGCCTTCGGACAGGGGGACGAGGCTACACCTTC,CASSLRTGGRGYTF
TRBJ2-1,TRBV19,.,TRBD2,TGTGCCAGTAGTACCGCGAGGACTAGCCCCAATGAGCAGTTCTTC,CASSTARTSPNEQFF
TRBJ2-7,TRBV9,.,TRBD1,TGTGCCAGCAGCGTGACAGGGAGCTCCTACGAGCAGTACTTC,CASSVTGSSYEQYF
TRBJ2-6,TRBV19,.,TRBD1,TGTGCCAGTATACCTCAGGGGGAGGGGGCCAACGTCCTGACTTTC,CASIPQGEGANVLTF
TRBJ2-7,TRBV6-2/TRBV6-3,.,.,TGTGCCAGCAGTTACTTAGCAGGGGCGCGGGAGCAGTACTTC,CASSYLAGAREQYF
TRBJ2-5,TRBV6-5,.,.,TGTGCCAGCAGCCGCAGGCGGGATAAGGAGACCCAGTACTTC,CASSRRRDKETQYF
TRBJ2-3,TRBV29-1,.,TRBD1,TGCAGCGGGGACAGGGGGGGCACAGATACGCAGTATTTT,CSGDRGGTDTQYF
TRBJ1-1,TRBV2,.,.,TGTGCCAGCAGCAGGGGACCTTCGAACACTGAAGCTTTCTTT,CASSRGPSNTEAFF
TRBJ2-7,TRBV9,.,TRBD2,TGTGCCAGCAGTAAGGGACTAGCGGGAGCCTACGAGCAGTACTTC,CASSKGLAGAYEQYF
TRBJ2-1,TRBV28,.,TRBD2,TGTGCCAGCAGTTTAGTGGGGACTAGCGGGAGCCATGAGCAGTTCTTC,CASSLVGTSGSHEQFF
TRBJ2-7,TRBV5-4,.,TRBD2,TGTGCCAGCAGCTTTAGCGGGAGGGCTTGGGACGAGCAGTACTTC,CASSFSGRAWDEQYF
TRBJ1-5,TRBV9,.,TRBD1,TGTGCCAGCAGCGCTGGGACAGGGGTGAATCGGCCCCAGCATTTT,CASSAGTGVNRPQHF
TRBJ2-2,TRBV2,.,.,TGTGCCAGCAGTCCCACAGTGGGCACCGGGGAGCTGTTTTTT,CASSPTVGTGELFF
TRBJ2-2,TRBV5-1,once,.,TGCGCCAGCAGCCCTCAGACAACTACCGGGGAGCTGTTTTTT,CASSPQTTTGELFF
TRBJ2-3,TRBV6-5,.,TRBD2,TGTGCCAGCAAACGGACTAGCGGTGATACGCAGTATTTT,CASKRTSGDTQYF
TRBJ2-3,TRBV28,.,TRBD2,TGTGCCAGCAGGGCTGGGACCCGGACTAGCGGGAGGGGGGGTAGCACAGATACGCAGTATTTT,CASRAGTRTSGRGGSTDTQYF
TRBJ1-6,TRBV9,.,.,TGTGCCAGCAGCATCCTCGTGGAGGGCGGATTGGAATCACCCCTCCACTTT,CASSILVEGGLESPLHF
TRBJ2-5,TRBV19,.,.,TGTGCCAGTAGTAGGGTCAGGGGGGTCCAAGAGACCCAGTACTTC,CASSRVRGVQETQYF